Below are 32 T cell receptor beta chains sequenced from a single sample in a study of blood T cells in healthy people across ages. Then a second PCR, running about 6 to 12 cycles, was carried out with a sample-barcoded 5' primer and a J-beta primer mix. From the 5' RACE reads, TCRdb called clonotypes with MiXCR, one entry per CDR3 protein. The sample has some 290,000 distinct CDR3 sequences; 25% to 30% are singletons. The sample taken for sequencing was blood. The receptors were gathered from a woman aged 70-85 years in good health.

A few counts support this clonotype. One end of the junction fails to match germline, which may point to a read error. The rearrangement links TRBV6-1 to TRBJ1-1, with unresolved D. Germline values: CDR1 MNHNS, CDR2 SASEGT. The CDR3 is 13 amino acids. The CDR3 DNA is TGTGCCAGCAGTGATTTGGGAGTCGGTGAAGCTCTCTTT. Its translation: CASSDLGVGEALF.

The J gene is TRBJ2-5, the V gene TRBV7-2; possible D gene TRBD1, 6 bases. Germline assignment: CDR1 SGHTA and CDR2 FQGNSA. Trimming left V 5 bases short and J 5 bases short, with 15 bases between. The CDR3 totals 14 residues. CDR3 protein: CASSDDRSKETQYF. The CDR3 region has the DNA TGTGCCAGCAGCGATGACAGGTCGAAGGAGACCCAGTACTTC. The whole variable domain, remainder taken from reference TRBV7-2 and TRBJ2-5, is GAGVSQSPSNKVTEKGKDVELRCDPISGHTALYWYRQSLGQGLEFLIYFQGNSAPDKSGLPSDRFSAERTGGSVSTLTIQRTQQEDSAVYLCASSDDRSKETQYFGPGTRLLVL.

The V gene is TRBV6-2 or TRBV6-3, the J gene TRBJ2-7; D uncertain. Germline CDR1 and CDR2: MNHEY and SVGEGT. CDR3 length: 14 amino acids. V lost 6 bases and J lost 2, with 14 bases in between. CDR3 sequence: CASRVLWQAYEQYF. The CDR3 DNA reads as TGTGCCAGCAGGGTGTTGTGGCAGGCCTACGAGCAGTACTTC.

The CDR3 region has the DNA TGCAGTGCTAGAGGGGGAGGGGAAAGTGAAAAACTGTTTTTT. Encoded protein: CSARGGGESEKLFF. J is TRBJ1-4 and V is TRBV20-1, with D tentatively TRBD1 (5 bases). Trimming shortened V by 1 base and J by 7 bases, and 13 bases separated the two germline ends. The germline V gene has CDR1 DFQATT and CDR2 SNEGSKA (reference sequence). The CDR3 spans 14 residues.

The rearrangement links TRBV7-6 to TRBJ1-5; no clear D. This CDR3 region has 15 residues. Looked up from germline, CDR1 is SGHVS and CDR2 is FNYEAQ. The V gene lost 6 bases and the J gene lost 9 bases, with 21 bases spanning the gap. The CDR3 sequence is CASSFGGGWDRPQHF. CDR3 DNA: TGTGCCAGCAGTTTTGGTGGCGGTTGGGATCGGCCCCAGCATTTT.

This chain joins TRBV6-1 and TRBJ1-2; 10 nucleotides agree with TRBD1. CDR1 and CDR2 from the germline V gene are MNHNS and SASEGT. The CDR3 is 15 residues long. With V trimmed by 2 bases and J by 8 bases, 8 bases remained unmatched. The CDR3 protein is CASSETGTGVRGYTF. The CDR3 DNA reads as TGTGCCAGCAGTGAAACCGGGACAGGGGTTCGGGGCTACACCTTC.

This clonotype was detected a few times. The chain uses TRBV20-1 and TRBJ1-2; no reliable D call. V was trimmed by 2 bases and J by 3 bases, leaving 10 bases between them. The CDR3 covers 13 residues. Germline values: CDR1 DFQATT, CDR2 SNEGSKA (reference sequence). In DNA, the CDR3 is TGCAGTGCTAGATTGGACGCCCACTATGGCTACACCTTC. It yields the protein CSARLDAHYGYTF.

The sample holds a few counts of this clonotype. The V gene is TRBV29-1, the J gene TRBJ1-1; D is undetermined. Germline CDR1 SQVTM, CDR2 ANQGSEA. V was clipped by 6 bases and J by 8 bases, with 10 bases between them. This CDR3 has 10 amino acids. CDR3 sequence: CSVSWAEAFF. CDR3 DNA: TGCAGCGTATCGTGGGCCGAAGCTTTCTTT.

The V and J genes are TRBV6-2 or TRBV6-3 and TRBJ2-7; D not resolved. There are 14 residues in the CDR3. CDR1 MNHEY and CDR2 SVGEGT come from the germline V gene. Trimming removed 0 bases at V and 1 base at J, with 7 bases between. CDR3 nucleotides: TGTGCCAGCAGTTACTCTAGAGGATCCTACGAGCAGTACTTC. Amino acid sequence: CASSYSRGSYEQYF.

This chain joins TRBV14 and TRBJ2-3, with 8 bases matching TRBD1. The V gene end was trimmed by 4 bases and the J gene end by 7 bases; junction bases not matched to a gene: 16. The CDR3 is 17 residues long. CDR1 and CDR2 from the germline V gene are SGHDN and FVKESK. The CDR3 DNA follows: TGTGCCAGCAGCCCCCCGATTTCGACAGGGGTGAGGAATACGCAGTATTTT. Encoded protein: CASSPPISTGVRNTQYF. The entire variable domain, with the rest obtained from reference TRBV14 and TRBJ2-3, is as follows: EAGVTQFPSHSVIEKGQTVTLRCDPISGHDNLYWYRRVMGKEIKFLLHFVKESKQDESGMPNNRFLAERTGGTYSTLKVQPAELEDSGVYFCASSPPISTGVRNTQYFGPGTRLTVL.

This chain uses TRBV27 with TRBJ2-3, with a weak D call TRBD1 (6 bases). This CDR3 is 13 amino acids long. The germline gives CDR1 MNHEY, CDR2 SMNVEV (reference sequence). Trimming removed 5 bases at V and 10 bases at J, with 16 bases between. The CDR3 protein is CASSASTGWAQYF. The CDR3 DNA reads TGTGCCAGCAGTGCCTCGACAGGATGGGCGCAGTATTTT.

CDR3 residues: CATSRRDQEAFF. The CDR3 coding sequence is TGTGCCACCAGCCGCCGGGACCAGGAAGCTTTCTTT. The chain has TRBV15 and TRBJ1-1; TRBD1 is a possible D gene (5 bases). Germline V CDR1 and CDR2: LNHNV, YYDKDF (reference sequence). The CDR3 is made up of 12 amino acids. Trimming pared 5 bases from V and 8 bases from J, leaving 12 bases between.

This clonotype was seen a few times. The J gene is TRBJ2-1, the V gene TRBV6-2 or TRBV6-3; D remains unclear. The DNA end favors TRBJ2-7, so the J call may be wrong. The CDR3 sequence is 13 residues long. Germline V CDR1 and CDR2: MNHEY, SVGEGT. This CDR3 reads CASSYPNKYEQYF. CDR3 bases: TGTGCCAGCAGTTACCCCAACAAGTACGAGCAGTACTTC.

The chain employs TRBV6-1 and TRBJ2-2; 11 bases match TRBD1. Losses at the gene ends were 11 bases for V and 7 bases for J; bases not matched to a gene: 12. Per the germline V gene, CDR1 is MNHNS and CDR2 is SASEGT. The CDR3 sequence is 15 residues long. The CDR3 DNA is TGTGCCCTTCGGACCGGGACAGGGGGGTTCGGGGAGCTGTTTTTT. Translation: CALRTGTGGFGELFF.

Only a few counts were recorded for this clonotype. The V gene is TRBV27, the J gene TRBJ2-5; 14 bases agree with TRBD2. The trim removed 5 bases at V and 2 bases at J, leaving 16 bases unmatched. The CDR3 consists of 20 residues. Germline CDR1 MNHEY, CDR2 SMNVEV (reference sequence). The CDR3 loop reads CASSPLGLAGEVRNQETQYF. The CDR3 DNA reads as TGTGCCAGCAGTCCTCTGGGACTAGCGGGAGAGGTGAGGAATCAAGAGACCCAGTACTTC.

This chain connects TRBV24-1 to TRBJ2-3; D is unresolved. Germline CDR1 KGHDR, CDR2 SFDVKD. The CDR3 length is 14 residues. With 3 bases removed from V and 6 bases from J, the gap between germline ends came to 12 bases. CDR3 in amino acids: CATSDTGYGDTQYF. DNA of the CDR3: TGTGCCACCAGTGATACCGGGTACGGGGATACGCAGTATTTT.

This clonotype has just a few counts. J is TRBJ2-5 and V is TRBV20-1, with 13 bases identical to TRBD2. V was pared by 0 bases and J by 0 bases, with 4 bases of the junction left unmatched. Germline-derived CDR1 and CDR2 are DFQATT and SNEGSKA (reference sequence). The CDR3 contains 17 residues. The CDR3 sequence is CSARDLGLAGYQETQYF. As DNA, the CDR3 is TGCAGTGCTAGAGATTTGGGACTAGCGGGGTACCAAGAGACCCAGTACTTC.

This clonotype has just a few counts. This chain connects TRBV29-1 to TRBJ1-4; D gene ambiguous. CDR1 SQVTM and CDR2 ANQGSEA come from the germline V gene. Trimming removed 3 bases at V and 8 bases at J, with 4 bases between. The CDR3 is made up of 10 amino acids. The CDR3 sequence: CSVEEEKLFF. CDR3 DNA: TGCAGCGTTGAGGAGGAAAAACTGTTTTTT.

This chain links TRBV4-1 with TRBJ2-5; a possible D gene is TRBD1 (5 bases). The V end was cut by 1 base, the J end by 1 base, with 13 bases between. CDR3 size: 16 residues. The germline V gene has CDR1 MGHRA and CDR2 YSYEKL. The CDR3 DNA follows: TGCGCCAGCAGCCAAGGTACGGACACGAGCCAAGAGACCCAGTACTTC. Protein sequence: CASSQGTDTSQETQYF.

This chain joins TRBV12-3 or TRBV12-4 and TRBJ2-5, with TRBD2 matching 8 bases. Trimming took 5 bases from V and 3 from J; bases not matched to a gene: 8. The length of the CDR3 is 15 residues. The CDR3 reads CASSKLAGPEETQYF. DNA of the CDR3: TGTGCCAGCAGTAAATTAGCGGGACCCGAAGAGACCCAGTACTTC.

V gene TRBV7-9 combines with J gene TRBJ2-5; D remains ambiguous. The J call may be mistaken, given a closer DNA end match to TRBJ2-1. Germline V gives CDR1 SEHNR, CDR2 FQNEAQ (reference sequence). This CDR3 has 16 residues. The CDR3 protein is CASSLVPIPYYNEQFF. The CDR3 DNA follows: TGTGCCAGCAGCTTAGTTCCGATCCCCTACTACAATGAGCAGTTCTTC.

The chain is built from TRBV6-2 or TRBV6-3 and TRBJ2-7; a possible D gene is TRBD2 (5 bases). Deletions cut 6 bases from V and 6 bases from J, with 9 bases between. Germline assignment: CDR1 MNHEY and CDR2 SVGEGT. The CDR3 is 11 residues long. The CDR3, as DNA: TGTGCCAGCAGCCTAGCAGGCGAGCAGTACTTC. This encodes CASSLAGEQYF.

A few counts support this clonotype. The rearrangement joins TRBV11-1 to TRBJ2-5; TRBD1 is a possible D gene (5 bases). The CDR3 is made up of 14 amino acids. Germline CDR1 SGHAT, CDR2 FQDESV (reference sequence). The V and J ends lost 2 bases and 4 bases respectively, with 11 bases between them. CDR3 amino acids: CASSLYLQAETQYF. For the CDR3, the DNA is TGTGCCAGCAGCTTATATTTACAGGCAGAGACCCAGTACTTC.

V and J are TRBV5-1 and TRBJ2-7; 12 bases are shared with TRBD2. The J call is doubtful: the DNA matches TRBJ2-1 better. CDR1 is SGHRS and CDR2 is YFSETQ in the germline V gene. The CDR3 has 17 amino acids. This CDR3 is CASSWRSSSGRGNEQFF. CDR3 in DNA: TGCGCCAGCAGCTGGAGGTCGTCTAGCGGGAGGGGCAATGAGCAGTTCTTC.

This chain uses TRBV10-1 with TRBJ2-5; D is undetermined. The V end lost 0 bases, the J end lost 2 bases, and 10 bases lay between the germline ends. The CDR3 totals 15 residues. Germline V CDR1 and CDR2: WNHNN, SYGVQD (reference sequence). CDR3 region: CASSESGSQQETQYF. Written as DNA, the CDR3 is TGCGCCAGCAGTGAGTCAGGGTCCCAACAAGAGACCCAGTACTTC.

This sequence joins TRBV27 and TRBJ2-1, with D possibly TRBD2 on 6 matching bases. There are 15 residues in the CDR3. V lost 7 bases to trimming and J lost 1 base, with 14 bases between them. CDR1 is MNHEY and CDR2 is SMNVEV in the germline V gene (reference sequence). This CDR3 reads CASTRAGQSYNEQFF. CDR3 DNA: TGTGCCAGCACCCGAGCGGGTCAGTCCTACAATGAGCAGTTCTTC.

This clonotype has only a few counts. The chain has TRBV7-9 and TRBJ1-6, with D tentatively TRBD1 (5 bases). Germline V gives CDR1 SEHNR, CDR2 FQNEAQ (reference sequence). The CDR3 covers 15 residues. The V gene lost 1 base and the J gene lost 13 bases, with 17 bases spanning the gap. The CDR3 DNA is TGTGCCAGCAGCTTAGGCCAGGGCGGCATCTCTCCCCTCCACTTT. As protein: CASSLGQGGISPLHF.

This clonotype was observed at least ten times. The CDR3 loop reads CSAREQPLNTEAFF. The CDR3 DNA follows: TGCAGTGCTAGAGAACAGCCGCTGAACACTGAAGCTTTCTTT. The chain links TRBV20-1 to TRBJ1-1; D unclear. Germline V lookup: CDR1 DFQATT, CDR2 SNEGSKA (reference sequence). CDR3 length equals 14 residues. The V and J ends lost 0 bases and 0 bases respectively, with 8 bases between them.

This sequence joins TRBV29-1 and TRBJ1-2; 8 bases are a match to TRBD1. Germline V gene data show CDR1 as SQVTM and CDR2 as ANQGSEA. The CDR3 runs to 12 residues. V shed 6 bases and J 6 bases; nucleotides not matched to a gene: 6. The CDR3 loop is CSVTGDRDGYTF. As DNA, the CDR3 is TGCAGCGTGACAGGGGATCGGGATGGCTACACCTTC.

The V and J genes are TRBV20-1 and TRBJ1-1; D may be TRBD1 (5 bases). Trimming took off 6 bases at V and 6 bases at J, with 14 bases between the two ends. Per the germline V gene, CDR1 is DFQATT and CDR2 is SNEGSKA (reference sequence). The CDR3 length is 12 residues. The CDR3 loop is CSAKGPGAEAFF. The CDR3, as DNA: TGCAGTGCCAAGGGACCGGGGGCTGAAGCTTTCTTT.

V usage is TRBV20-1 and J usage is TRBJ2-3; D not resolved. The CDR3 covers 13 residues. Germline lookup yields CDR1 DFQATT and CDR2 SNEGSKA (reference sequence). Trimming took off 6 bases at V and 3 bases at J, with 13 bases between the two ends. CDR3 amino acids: CSAWGQDTDTQYF. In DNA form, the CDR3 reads TGCAGTGCCTGGGGTCAAGATACAGATACGCAGTATTTT.

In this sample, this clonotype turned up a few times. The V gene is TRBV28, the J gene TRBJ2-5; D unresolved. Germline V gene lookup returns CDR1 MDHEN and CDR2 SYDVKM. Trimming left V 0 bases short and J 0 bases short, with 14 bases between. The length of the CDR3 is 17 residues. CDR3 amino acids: CASSLWGPIPHQETQYF. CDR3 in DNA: TGTGCCAGCAGTTTATGGGGTCCAATACCGCACCAAGAGACCCAGTACTTC.